A single sample gave rise to the 31 T cell receptor beta chains below, sequenced in a study of T-cell reconstitution after alpha-beta-depleted transplantation in children. The TCRbeta library was prepared with unique molecular identifiers. A single record per CDR3 protein comes from TCRdb applying MiXCR to the PCR reads. The top ten clones hold 43% of a sample with over 200,000 distinct CDR3 sequences, approximately 15% of them seen once. The specimen was PBMCs, mostly from graft donor cells, collected 360 days after TCRalphabeta/CD19-depleted stem cell transplant. These TCRs come from a male patient aged 2 to 10 who had a stem cell transplant for acute lymphoblastic leukemia, so the T cells may come from the graft donor.

This clonotype was found a few times. The chain uses TRBV10-1 and TRBJ1-5; the D is unclear. From germline, CDR1 is WNHNN and CDR2 SYGVQD (reference sequence). The CDR3 extends over 15 amino acids. Trimming removed 6 bases from V and 0 bases from J, with 12 bases in between. CDR3 bases: TGCGCCAGCAGCTTGGCGGACCATAGCAATCAGCCCCAGCATTTT. It encodes CASSLADHSNQPQHF.

This clonotype was counted only a few times. The J gene is TRBJ1-1, the V gene TRBV6-6; D is unresolved. With 2 bases removed from V and 4 bases from J, the gap between germline ends came to 2 bases. CDR1 and CDR2 (germline): MNHNY, SVGAGI (reference sequence). CDR3 length: 11 amino acids. In DNA form, the CDR3 reads TGTGCCAGCAGTTACGGCACTGAAGCTTTCTTT. It is translated as CASSYGTEAFF.

This chain uses TRBV7-9 with TRBJ1-2; D gene ambiguous. CDR3 size: 14 residues. Germline V lookup: CDR1 SEHNR, CDR2 FQNEAQ (reference sequence). Trimming left V 2 bases short and J 4 bases short, with 11 bases between. This CDR3 is CASSLRPVGYGYTF. In nucleotides, the CDR3 is TGTGCCAGCAGCTTACGTCCGGTGGGCTATGGCTACACCTTC. Using reference TRBV7-9 and TRBJ1-2 for the parts outside the CDR3, the full variable domain is DTGVSQNPRHKITKRGQNVTFRCDPISEHNRLYWYRQTLGQGPEFLTYFQNEAQLEKSRLLSDRFSAERPKGSFSTLEIQRTEQGDSAMYLCASSLRPVGYGYTFGSGTRLTVV.

This chain uses TRBV12-3 or TRBV12-4 with TRBJ1-5; unclear D gene. The CDR3 is 15 amino acids. Trimming took off 1 base at V and 11 bases at J, with 18 bases between the two ends. Here the CDR3 reads CASSLGGWQPLSQHF. CDR3 nucleotides: TGTGCCAGCAGTTTAGGGGGTTGGCAGCCCCTGTCCCAGCATTTT.

J is TRBJ2-1 and V is TRBV6-1; TRBD2 aligns across 7 bases. The V and J ends lost 8 bases and 4 bases, in that order; junction bases with no gene match: 5. CDR1 is MNHNS and CDR2 is SASEGT in the germline V gene. The CDR3 has 13 residues. CDR3 sequence reads: CASARAGYNEQFF. CDR3 bases: TGTGCCAGCGCAAGAGCGGGGTACAATGAGCAGTTCTTC.

The sample holds one count of this clonotype. The chain is built from TRBV18 and TRBJ2-7; the D gene could be TRBD1 or TRBD2 (5 bases each). With 3 bases removed from V and 3 bases from J, the gap between germline ends came to 24 bases. This CDR3 contains 18 residues. CDR1 is KGHSH and CDR2 is LQKENI in the germline V gene. CDR3 region: CASSPLPRGALPSYEQYF. The CDR3 region has the DNA TGTGCCAGCTCACCTTTGCCGCGAGGGGCATTACCCAGCTACGAGCAGTACTTC.

This clonotype was observed at least ten times. The chain employs TRBV10-3 and TRBJ2-7; TRBD2 is a possible D gene (5 bases). This CDR3 has 12 residues. The V gene lost 0 bases and the J gene lost 7 bases, with 7 bases spanning the gap. Germline V CDR1 and CDR2: ENHRY, SYGVKD. The CDR3 nucleotides read TGTGCCATCAGTGAGTCGACGGGAGAGCAGTACTTC. This gives the protein CAISESTGEQYF.

The rearrangement links TRBV6-1 to TRBJ2-3; D is uncertain. CDR3 length equals 14 residues. CDR1 is MNHNS and CDR2 is SASEGT in the germline V gene. V lost 6 bases and J lost 0, with 10 bases in between. The CDR3: CASRRQESTDTQYF. The DNA for the CDR3 is TGTGCCAGCAGGAGGCAGGAAAGCACAGATACGCAGTATTTT.

The rearrangement joins TRBV3-1 to TRBJ2-2; 11 nucleotides align to TRBD1. Germline V gene sequence: CDR1 LGHDT, CDR2 YNNKEL (reference sequence). CDR3 length: 19 amino acids. The V segment lost 8 bases and the J segment 2 bases; nucleotides outside the gene matches: 16. The CDR3 sequence is CASCPSGTGGEVNTGELFF. As DNA, the CDR3 is TGTGCCAGCTGTCCGTCCGGGACAGGGGGGGAAGTAAACACCGGGGAGCTGTTTTTT.

The chain joins TRBV28 to TRBJ1-1; TRBD1 might be the D (5 bases). V lost 5 bases to trimming and J lost 1 base, with 11 bases between them. CDR3 length equals 14 residues. From germline, CDR1 is MDHEN and CDR2 SYDVKM. The chain's CDR3 is CASSPGLPNTEAFF. CDR3 nucleotide sequence: TGTGCCAGCAGTCCGGGACTCCCGAACACTGAAGCTTTCTTT.

V gene TRBV18 combines with J gene TRBJ2-5, with 13 bases that match TRBD2. V shed 1 base and J 4 bases; nucleotides not matched to a gene: 3. CDR3 length: 16 residues. CDR1 is KGHSH, CDR2 LQKENI, per germline. As DNA, the CDR3 is TGTGCCAGCTCACCACGGACTAGCGGGGGTAGAGAGACCCAGTACTTC. Its translation: CASSPRTSGGRETQYF.

This clonotype has only a few counts. The chain couples TRBV7-2 to TRBJ2-3; no firm D call. The length of the CDR3 is 13 residues. Trimming took 1 base from V and 6 from J, leaving 8 bases between them. CDR1 and CDR2 from the germline V gene are SGHTA and FQGNSA. In DNA form, the CDR3 reads TGTGCCAGCAGCTTAGGCATGGAGGATACGCAGTATTTT. It encodes CASSLGMEDTQYF.

The chain is built from TRBV12-3 or TRBV12-4 and TRBJ2-1, with 13 bases lining up with TRBD2. This CDR3 is 13 amino acids long. The V segment lost 7 bases and the J segment 10 bases; nucleotides outside the gene matches: 4. The CDR3: CASIRTSGGEQFF. The CDR3 coding sequence is TGTGCCAGCATCCGGACTAGCGGGGGCGAGCAGTTCTTC.

The chain employs TRBV5-1 and TRBJ2-3; D unclear. This CDR3 has 14 amino acids. CDR1 and CDR2 (germline): SGHRS, YFSETQ. The V end was cut by 3 bases, the J end by 0 bases, with 8 bases between. CDR3 coding DNA: TGCGCCAGCAGCTCCGGCGGAAGCACAGATACGCAGTATTTT. This encodes CASSSGGSTDTQYF.

This clonotype showed up just a few times. The chain has TRBV6-1 and TRBJ2-1; the D call may be TRBD1 or TRBD2 (6 bases each). V was cut by 6 bases and J by 2 bases, with 11 bases left in between. This CDR3 region has 14 residues. In germline, CDR1 is MNHNS, CDR2 SASEGT. CDR3 DNA: TGTGCCAGCAGCGGCGGGACAACCTACAATGAGCAGTTCTTC. As protein: CASSGGTTYNEQFF.

The rearrangement joins TRBV7-2 to TRBJ1-1; D gene uncertain. The germline V gene encodes CDR1 SGHTA and CDR2 FQGNSA. The CDR3 loop spans 14 amino acids. Trimming took 0 bases from V and 2 from J, leaving 7 bases between them. The CDR3 loop is CASSLAVGNTEAFF. As DNA, the CDR3 is TGTGCCAGCAGCTTAGCGGTGGGCAACACTGAAGCTTTCTTT.

This rearrangement joins TRBV12-3 or TRBV12-4 to TRBJ2-7; TRBD1 is a possible D gene (5 bases). The CDR3 is 13 residues long. V lost 5 bases and J lost 5, with 13 bases in between. CDR3 residues: CASSRQGVNEQYF. CDR3 coding DNA: TGTGCCAGCAGTCGGCAGGGTGTGAACGAGCAGTACTTC.

There are many counts of this clonotype. The chain is built from TRBV18 and TRBJ2-2; D is undetermined. CDR1 is KGHSH, CDR2 LQKENI, per germline. CDR3 length equals 16 residues. With 0 bases removed from V and 5 bases from J, the gap between germline ends came to 13 bases. CDR3 loop: CASSPPTTVATGELFF. The CDR3 nucleotides are TGTGCCAGCTCACCACCGACCACCGTGGCAACCGGGGAGCTGTTTTTT.

This clonotype showed up just a few times. The genes are TRBV6-2 or TRBV6-3 and TRBJ2-5; 8 positions match TRBD2. The CDR3 covers 14 residues. J was trimmed by 4 bases and V by 2 bases; bases with no gene match: 3. Germline CDR1 reads MNHEY; CDR2 reads SVGEGT. The CDR3 bases are TGTGCCAGCAGTTACGCGGGGGGCGGAGAGACCCAGTACTTC. Translating it yields CASSYAGGGETQYF.

This chain uses TRBV4-3 with TRBJ2-3, with 7 bases aligning to TRBD2. Germline CDR1 and CDR2: LGHNA and YSLEER. The CDR3 is 15 residues long. Germline trimming cut 1 base from V and 2 bases from J; bases unmatched to any gene: 3. Here the CDR3 reads CASSQVTSDTDTQYF. Here the CDR3 DNA reads TGCGCCAGCAGCCAAGTCACTAGCGACACAGATACGCAGTATTTT.

This sequence joins TRBV12-3 or TRBV12-4 and TRBJ2-3, with D possibly TRBD2 on 6 matching bases. V lost 2 bases and J 6 bases, leaving 18 bases between the germline ends. The length of the CDR3 is 16 residues. DNA of the CDR3: TGTGCCAGCAGTTTAAAGGTCGCGCTCAGCGGGGATACGCAGTATTTT. Translation gives CASSLKVALSGDTQYF.

This chain joins TRBV5-1 and TRBJ2-2; D unresolved. The length of the CDR3 is 13 residues. In germline, CDR1 is SGHRS, CDR2 YFSETQ. The V end lost 3 bases, the J end lost 6 bases, and 9 bases lay between the germline ends. The CDR3 loop is CASSSGQPGELFF. CDR3 bases: TGCGCCAGCAGCTCCGGGCAGCCCGGGGAGCTGTTTTTT.

The chain recombines TRBV20-1 with TRBJ2-1; D gene unclear. This CDR3 comprises 13 residues. From germline, CDR1 is DFQATT and CDR2 SNEGSKA (reference sequence). The germline V and J ends were trimmed by 4 bases and 0 bases, with 7 bases remaining between them. The CDR3 spells CSAIQYSYNEQFF. The CDR3 DNA reads as TGCAGTGCTATCCAGTACTCCTACAATGAGCAGTTCTTC.

This clonotype was found once. The gene calls are TRBV6-2 or TRBV6-3 and TRBJ2-7; no reliable D call. V was shortened by 0 bases and J by 7 bases, with 31 bases between the two germline ends. The CDR3 is made up of 20 amino acids. CDR1 and CDR2 from the germline V gene are MNHEY and SVGEGT. CDR3 DNA sequence: TGTGCCAGCAGTTACTCCATCGGTGGAACACACTCCCTTTTGAATAGAGAGCAGTACTTC. It yields the protein CASSYSIGGTHSLLNREQYF.

V and J are TRBV10-3 and TRBJ1-1, with 10 positions matching TRBD1. The junction had 4 bases not matched to a gene; V was cut back by 6 bases and J by 12 bases. The length of the CDR3 is 11 residues. Germline V gene lookup returns CDR1 ENHRY and CDR2 SYGVKD. CDR3: CAISGQGGTFF. For the CDR3, the DNA is TGTGCCATCAGCGGACAGGGGGGAACTTTCTTT.

This clonotype was seen a handful of times. The gene calls are TRBV5-1 and TRBJ2-2, with D hard to call. Trimming took 4 bases from V and 1 from J, leaving 5 bases between them. This CDR3 has 13 amino acids. Per the germline V gene, CDR1 is SGHRS and CDR2 is YFSETQ. This CDR3 reads CASSTENTGELFF. The DNA for the CDR3 is TGCGCCAGCAGCACTGAGAACACCGGGGAGCTGTTTTTT.

At least ten counts were recorded for this clonotype. V is TRBV5-1 and J is TRBJ2-7, with D unresolved. Between the trimmed V and J ends, which lost 4 bases and 2 bases, there was a span of 10 bases. The CDR3 spans 13 residues. Germline loops: CDR1 SGHRS, CDR2 YFSETQ. The CDR3 DNA is TGCGCCAGCAGCCCCTCCCTTACCTACGAGCAGTACTTC. Translated, it gives CASSPSLTYEQYF.

This clonotype showed up just a few times. The J gene is TRBJ1-5, the V gene TRBV5-6; 10 bases map to TRBD1. CDR3 length equals 16 residues. Losses at the gene ends were 0 bases for V and 3 bases for J; bases not matched to a gene: 3. CDR1 is SGHDT, CDR2 YYEEEE, per germline. CDR3: CASSLGQGAYNQPQHF. CDR3 nucleotides: TGTGCCAGCAGCTTGGGACAGGGGGCGTACAATCAGCCCCAGCATTTT.

Comment on this clonotype: At one of its ends the junction is not consistent with the germline gene, which may arise from a read error. The chain links TRBV6-5 to TRBJ1-2; tentative D call: TRBD1 (6 bases). The CDR3 is 14 amino acids. Germline CDR1 MNHEY, CDR2 SVGAGI. The CDR3 coding sequence is TGTTCCAGCAGTTACCCCGGACAGCCCTATGGCTACACCTTC. Protein sequence: CSSSYPGQPYGYTF.

This clonotype was counted between two and nine times. The chain couples TRBV12-3 or TRBV12-4 to TRBJ2-5; possible D gene TRBD1, 6 bases. This CDR3 spans 16 amino acids. Trimming shortened V by 6 bases and J by 3 bases, and 20 bases separated the two germline ends. The CDR3 loop is CASSDVTGSPKETQYF. As DNA, the CDR3 is TGTGCCAGCAGCGACGTAACAGGGAGCCCAAAAGAGACCCAGTACTTC.

This clonotype occurred a few times. The V call is TRBV5-6, the J call TRBJ1-1; D uncertain. Trimming took 1 base from V and 4 from J, leaving 14 bases between them. Germline assignment: CDR1 SGHDT and CDR2 YYEEEE. The CDR3 length is 15 residues. As DNA, the CDR3 is TGTGCCAGCAGCTTGCCTGGGGTTTTGAGCACTGAAGCTTTCTTT. It translates to CASSLPGVLSTEAFF.